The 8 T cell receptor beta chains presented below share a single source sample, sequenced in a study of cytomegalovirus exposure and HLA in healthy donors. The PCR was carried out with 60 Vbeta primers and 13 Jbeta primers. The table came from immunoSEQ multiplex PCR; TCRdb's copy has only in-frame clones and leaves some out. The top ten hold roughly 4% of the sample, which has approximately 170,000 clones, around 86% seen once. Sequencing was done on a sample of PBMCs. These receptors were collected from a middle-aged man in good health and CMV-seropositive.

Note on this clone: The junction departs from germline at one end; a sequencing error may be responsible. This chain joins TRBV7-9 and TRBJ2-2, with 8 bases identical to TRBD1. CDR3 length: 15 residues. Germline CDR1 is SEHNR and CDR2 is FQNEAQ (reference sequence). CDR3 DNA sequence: TGTTCCAGCAGCTCGCAGGGGGCTGGGGCCGGGGAGCTGTTTTTT. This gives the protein CSSSSQGAGAGELFF.

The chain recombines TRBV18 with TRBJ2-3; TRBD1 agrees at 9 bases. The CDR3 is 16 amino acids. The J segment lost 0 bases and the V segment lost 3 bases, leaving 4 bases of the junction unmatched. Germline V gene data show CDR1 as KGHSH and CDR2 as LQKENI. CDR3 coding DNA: TGTGCCAGCTCACCTCGGACAGGGGCTAGCACAGATACGCAGTATTTT. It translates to CASSPRTGASTDTQYF.

CDR3 DNA: TGCAGCGTAGAACCCAGTCCCTACGAGCAGTACTTC. Protein product: CSVEPSPYEQYF. The rearrangement uses TRBV29-1 and TRBJ2-7; D ambiguous. Germline V gives CDR1 SQVTM, CDR2 ANQGSEA. Trimming pared 6 bases from V and 2 bases from J, leaving 11 bases between. This CDR3 has 12 amino acids.

The CDR3 DNA sequence: TGTGCCAGCAGCTTAGAGCTGGGAGTCCAAGAAAAACTGTTTTTT. This translates into CASSLELGVQEKLFF. This chain joins TRBV7-6 and TRBJ1-4; D is uncertain. The CDR3 totals 15 residues. Germline CDR1 and CDR2: SGHVS and FNYEAQ. V was trimmed by 1 base and J by 8 bases, leaving 14 bases between them.

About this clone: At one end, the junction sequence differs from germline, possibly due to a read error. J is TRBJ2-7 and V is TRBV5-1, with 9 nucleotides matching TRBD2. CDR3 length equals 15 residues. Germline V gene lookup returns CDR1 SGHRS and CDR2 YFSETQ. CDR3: CASSYSGSVSCEQYF. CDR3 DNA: TGCGCCAGCAGCTATAGCGGGAGCGTGTCCTGCGAGCAGTACTTC.

The CDR3 protein is CAWRSGGGDTGELFF. The CDR3 DNA is TGTGCCTGGAGGTCAGGGGGAGGAGACACCGGGGAGCTGTTTTTT. This chain joins TRBV30 and TRBJ2-2; D perhaps matches TRBD1 (7 bases). Trimming left V 3 bases short and J 3 bases short, with 14 bases between. The CDR3 runs 15 residues. CDR1 is GTSNPN and CDR2 is SVGIG in the germline V gene (reference sequence). The complete variable domain, with remaining parts taken from reference TRBV30 and TRBJ2-2, reads SQTIHQWPATLVQPVGSPLSLECTVEGTSNPNLYWYRQAAGRGLQLLFYSVGIGQISSEVPQNLSASRPQDRQFILSSKKLLLSDSGFYLCAWRSGGGDTGELFFGEGSRLTVL.

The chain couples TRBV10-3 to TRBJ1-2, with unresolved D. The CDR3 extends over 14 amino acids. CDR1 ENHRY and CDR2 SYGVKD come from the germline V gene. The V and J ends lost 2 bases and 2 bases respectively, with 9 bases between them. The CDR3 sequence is CAISEGRLNYGYTF. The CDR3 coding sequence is TGTGCCATCAGTGAGGGCAGGTTAAACTATGGCTACACCTTC.

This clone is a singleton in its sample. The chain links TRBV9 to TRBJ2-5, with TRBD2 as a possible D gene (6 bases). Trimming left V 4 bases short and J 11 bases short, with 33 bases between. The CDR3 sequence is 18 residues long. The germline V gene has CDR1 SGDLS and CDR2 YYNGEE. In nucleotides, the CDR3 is TGTGCCAGCAGCCCACCCCGGGACTTTGTCCTGTTGCGAGGGGAGCAGTACTTC. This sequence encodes CASSPPRDFVLLRGEQYF.